The T cell receptor beta chain under discussion was sequenced for a study of TIL therapy for anti-PD-1-resistant metastatic lung cancer. Study-wide background: Median patient age was almost 55, ranging about 35-85 years.

The CDR3 extends over 14 amino acids. Germline values: CDR1 SGHDT, CDR2 YYEEEE. V gave up 1 base and J gave up 13 bases; unmatched junction bases: 9. The study's findings and limits: Treatment-naive, never-smoker and oncogene-addicted patients were overrepresented in this highly selected cohort.

In regard to this clone: Its antigen is currently unknown.

The time point is: pre-treatment sample, taken before nivolumab and TIL therapy. Adults with stage 4 NSCLC were enrolled in a phase I trial. The libraries were made with immunoSEQ v3. Measured with immunoSEQ multiplex PCR; TCRdb has only the in-frame clones, and not every one. The sample shows about 36,000 clones, around 79% of them seen only once. V and J are TRBV5-6 and TRBJ2-5, with 11 bases aligning to TRBD2. The receptor comes from a person aged 25 to 79 with non-small cell lung cancer. The source material was blood, sampled at baseline. The CDR3 protein is CASSLTSGGPGLYF. DNA for the CDR3: TGTGCCAGCAGCTTGACTAGCGGGGGCCCCGGGTTGTACTTC.